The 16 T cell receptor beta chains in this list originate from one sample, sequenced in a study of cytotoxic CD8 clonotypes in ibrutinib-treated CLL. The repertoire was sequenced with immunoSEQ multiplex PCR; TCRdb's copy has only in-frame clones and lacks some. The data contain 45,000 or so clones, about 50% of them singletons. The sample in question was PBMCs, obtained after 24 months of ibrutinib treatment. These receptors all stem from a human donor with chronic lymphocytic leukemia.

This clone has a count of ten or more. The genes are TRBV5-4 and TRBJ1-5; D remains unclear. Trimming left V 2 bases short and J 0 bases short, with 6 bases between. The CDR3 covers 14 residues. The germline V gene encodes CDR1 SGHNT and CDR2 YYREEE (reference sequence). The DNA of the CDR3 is TGTGCCAGCAGCTTAGAACCTAGCAATCAGCCCCAGCATTTT. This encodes CASSLEPSNQPQHF.

CDR3 nucleotides: TGTGCCAGCAGTGTTGAGGACAGGGCCACCTACGAGCAGTACTTC. Translating gives CASSVEDRATYEQYF. The chain joins TRBV6-1 to TRBJ2-7; 8 positions agree with TRBD1. The J segment lost 2 bases and the V segment lost 4 bases, leaving 7 bases of the junction unmatched. Germline loops: CDR1 MNHNS, CDR2 SASEGT. The CDR3 contains 15 residues.

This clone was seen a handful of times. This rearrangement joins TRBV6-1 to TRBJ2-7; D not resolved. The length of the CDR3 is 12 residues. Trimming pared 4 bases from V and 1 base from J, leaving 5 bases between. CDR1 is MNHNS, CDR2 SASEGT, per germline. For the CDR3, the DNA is TGTGCCAGCAGTGGTAGGTCCTACGAGCAGTACTTC. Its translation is CASSGRSYEQYF.

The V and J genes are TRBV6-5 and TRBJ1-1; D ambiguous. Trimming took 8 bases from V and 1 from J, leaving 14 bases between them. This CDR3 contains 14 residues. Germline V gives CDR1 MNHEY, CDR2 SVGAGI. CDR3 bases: TGTGCCAGCGGCAAGGCGGGAACGAACACTGAAGCTTTCTTT. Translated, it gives CASGKAGTNTEAFF.

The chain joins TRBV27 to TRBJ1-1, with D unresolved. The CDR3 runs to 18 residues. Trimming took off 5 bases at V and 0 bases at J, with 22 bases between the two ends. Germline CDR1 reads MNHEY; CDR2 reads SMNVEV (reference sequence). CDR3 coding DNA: TGTGCCAGCAGTACCATCGGCCCAATGGGCAGCTTGAACACTGAAGCTTTCTTT. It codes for CASSTIGPMGSLNTEAFF.

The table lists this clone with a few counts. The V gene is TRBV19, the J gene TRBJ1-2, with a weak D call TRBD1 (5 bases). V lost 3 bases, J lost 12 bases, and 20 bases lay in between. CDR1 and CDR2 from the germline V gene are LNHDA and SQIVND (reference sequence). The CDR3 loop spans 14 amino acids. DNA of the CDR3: TGTGCCAGTAGTATTGCGTCCCGGGACGGTTTCCACACCTTC. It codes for CASSIASRDGFHTF.

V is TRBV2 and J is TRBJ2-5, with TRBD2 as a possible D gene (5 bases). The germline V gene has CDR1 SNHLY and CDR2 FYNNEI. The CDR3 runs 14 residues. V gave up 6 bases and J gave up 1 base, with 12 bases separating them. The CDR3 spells CASRPTRGQETQYF. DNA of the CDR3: TGTGCCAGCAGACCTACCCGGGGCCAAGAGACCCAGTACTTC.

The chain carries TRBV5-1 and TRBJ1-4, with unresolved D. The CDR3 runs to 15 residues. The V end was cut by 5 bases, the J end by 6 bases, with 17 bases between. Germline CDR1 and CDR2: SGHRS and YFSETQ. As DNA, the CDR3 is TGCGCCAGCAGAGGGAGCTTCGGCGGGGATGAAAAACTGTTTTTT. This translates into CASRGSFGGDEKLFF.

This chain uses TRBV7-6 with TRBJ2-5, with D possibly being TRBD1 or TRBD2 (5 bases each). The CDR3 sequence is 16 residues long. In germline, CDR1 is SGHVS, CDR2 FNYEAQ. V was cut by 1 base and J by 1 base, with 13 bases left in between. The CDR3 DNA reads TGTGCCAGCAGCTTAGGGTCGGGGACGGGCCAAGAGACCCAGTACTTC. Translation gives CASSLGSGTGQETQYF. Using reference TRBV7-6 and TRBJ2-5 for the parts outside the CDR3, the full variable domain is GAGVSQSPRYKVTKRGQDVALRCDPISGHVSLYWYRQALGQGPEFLTYFNYEAQQDKSGLPNDRFSAERPEGSISTLTIQRTEQRDSAMYRCASSLGSGTGQETQYFGPGTRLLVL.

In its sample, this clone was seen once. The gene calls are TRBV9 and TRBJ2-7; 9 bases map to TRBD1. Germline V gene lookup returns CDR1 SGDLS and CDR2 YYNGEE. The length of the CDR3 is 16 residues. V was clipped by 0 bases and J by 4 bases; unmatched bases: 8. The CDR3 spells CASSVDLTGGMYEQYF. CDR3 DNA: TGTGCCAGCAGCGTAGACCTGACAGGGGGGATGTACGAGCAGTACTTC.

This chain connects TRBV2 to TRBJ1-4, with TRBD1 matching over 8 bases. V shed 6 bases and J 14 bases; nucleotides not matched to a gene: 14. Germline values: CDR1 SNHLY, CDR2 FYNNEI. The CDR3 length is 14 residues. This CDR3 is CASSPNPDRAHLFF. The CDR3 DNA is TGTGCCAGCAGCCCAAACCCGGACAGGGCCCATCTGTTTTTT.

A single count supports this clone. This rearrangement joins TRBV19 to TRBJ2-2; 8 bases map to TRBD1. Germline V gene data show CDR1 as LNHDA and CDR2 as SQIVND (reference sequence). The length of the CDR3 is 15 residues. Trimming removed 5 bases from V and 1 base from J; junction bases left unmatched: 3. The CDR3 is CASSDRGMNTGELFF. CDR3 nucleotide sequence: TGTGCCAGTAGTGACAGGGGTATGAACACCGGGGAGCTGTTTTTT.

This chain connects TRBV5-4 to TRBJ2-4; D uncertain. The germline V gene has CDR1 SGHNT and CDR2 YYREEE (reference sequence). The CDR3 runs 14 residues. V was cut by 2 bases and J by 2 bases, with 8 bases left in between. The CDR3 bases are TGTGCCAGCAGCTTACCCGGATCCAAAAACATTCAGTACTTC. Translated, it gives CASSLPGSKNIQYF.

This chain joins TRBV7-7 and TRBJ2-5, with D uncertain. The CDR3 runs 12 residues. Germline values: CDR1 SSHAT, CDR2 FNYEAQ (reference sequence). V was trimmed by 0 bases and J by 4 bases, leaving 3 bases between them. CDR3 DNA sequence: TGTGCCAGCAGCTTAGCAGGAGAGACCCAGTACTTC. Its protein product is CASSLAGETQYF.

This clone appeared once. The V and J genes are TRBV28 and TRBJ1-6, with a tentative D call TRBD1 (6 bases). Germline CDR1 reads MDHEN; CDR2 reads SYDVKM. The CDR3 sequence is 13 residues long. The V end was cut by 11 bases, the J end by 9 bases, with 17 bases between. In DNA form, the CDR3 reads TGTGCCGAGGGTGGAGGGGGTTTTTCACCCCTCCACTTT. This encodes CAEGGGGFSPLHF.

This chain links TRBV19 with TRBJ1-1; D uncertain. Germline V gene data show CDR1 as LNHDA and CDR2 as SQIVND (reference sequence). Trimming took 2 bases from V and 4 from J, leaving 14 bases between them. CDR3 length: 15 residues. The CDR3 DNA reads TGTGCCAGTAGTATAAGTTTTGGGGAAGGCACTGAAGCTTTCTTT. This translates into CASSISFGEGTEAFF.